The 26 T cell receptor beta chains below were found in one sample sequenced in a study of cytomegalovirus exposure and HLA in healthy donors. Use of 60 Vbeta and 13 Jbeta primers characterized the PCR. Libraries were prepared by immunoSEQ multiplex PCR; TCRdb keeps only in-frame clonotypes and omits some of them. The sample consists of around 78,000 clones, 84% of them appearing once. The sample taken for sequencing was PBMCs. These receptors all come from a woman in her 50s in good health and CMV-seronegative.

In its sample, this clone was seen once. The CDR3 here is CASTGKYGYTF. The DNA of the CDR3 is TGTGCCAGCACCGGGAAATATGGCTACACCTTC. This chain links TRBV5-6 with TRBJ1-2; D is ambiguous. CDR1 SGHDT and CDR2 YYEEEE come from the germline V gene. The CDR3 length is 11 residues. The V end was cut by 6 bases, the J end by 5 bases, with 8 bases between.

This chain joins TRBV4-2 and TRBJ1-1; perhaps TRBD1 as D (5 bases). The germline CDR1 and CDR2 sequences are LGHNA and YNFKEQ. Between the trimmed V and J ends, which lost 3 bases and 11 bases, there was a span of 16 bases. The CDR3 runs to 13 residues. The CDR3: CASSQDPGAGAFF. In DNA form, the CDR3 reads TGTGCCAGCAGCCAGGACCCCGGGGCGGGGGCTTTCTTT.

The chain couples TRBV5-4 to TRBJ2-1; D not resolved. The CDR3 length is 18 residues. In germline, CDR1 is SGHNT, CDR2 YYREEE (reference sequence). With 4 bases removed from V and 0 bases from J, the gap between germline ends came to 20 bases. CDR3 region: CASSPPLFQANSYNEQFF. The CDR3 DNA reads TGTGCCAGCAGCCCGCCTTTATTTCAGGCGAACTCCTACAATGAGCAGTTCTTC.

This clone has a handful of counts. This chain's CDR3 is CASQGNNEQFF. CDR3 sequence (DNA): TGTGCCAGCCAGGGAAACAATGAGCAGTTCTTC. This chain connects TRBV2 to TRBJ2-1; the D gene is possibly TRBD1 (5 bases). Trimming took 8 bases from V and 5 from J, leaving 7 bases between them. The CDR3 sequence is 11 residues long. From germline, CDR1 is SNHLY and CDR2 FYNNEI.

The rearrangement joins TRBV9 to TRBJ2-5; TRBD2 is a possible D gene (5 bases). Per the germline V gene, CDR1 is SGDLS and CDR2 is YYNGEE. V gave up 1 base and J gave up 5 bases, with 12 bases separating them. This CDR3 has 14 amino acids. The CDR3 nucleotides read TGTGCCAGCAGCGTATACCCCTCGGGGGAGACCCAGTACTTC. As protein: CASSVYPSGETQYF.

V and J are TRBV4-2 and TRBJ2-2, with 7 positions matching TRBD2. This CDR3 has 17 residues. Germline CDR1 is LGHNA and CDR2 is YNFKEQ. V was clipped by 0 bases and J by 6 bases; unmatched bases: 10. CDR3 sequence (DNA): TGTGCCAGCAGCCAAGATCTGGGGGGGGTTCTGGCCGGGGAGCTGTTTTTT. Its translation is CASSQDLGGVLAGELFF.

The chain has TRBV19 and TRBJ2-1; 8 bases agree with TRBD2. The CDR3 extends over 15 amino acids. The V and J ends lost 2 bases and 9 bases, in that order; junction bases with no gene match: 9. From germline, CDR1 is LNHDA and CDR2 SQIVND (reference sequence). DNA of the CDR3: TGTGCCAGTAGTATACAGGCGGGAGGATCTGGTGAGCAGTTCTTC. Protein product: CASSIQAGGSGEQFF. The entire variable domain, with the rest obtained from reference TRBV19 and TRBJ2-1, is as follows: DGGITQSPKYLFRKEGQNVTLSCEQNLNHDAMYWYRQDPGQGLRLIYYSQIVNDFQKGDIAEGYSVSREKKESFPLTVTSAQKNPTAFYLCASSIQAGGSGEQFFGPGTRLTVL.

This clone showed up just once. This chain joins TRBV11-2 and TRBJ2-7; no clear D gene. The V end was cut by 0 bases, the J end by 13 bases, with 13 bases between. CDR3 size: 12 residues. Germline lookup yields CDR1 SGHAT and CDR2 FQNNGV. The CDR3 DNA follows: TGTGCCAGCAGCTTAGATAGACACCTGCAATACGTC. The encoded protein is CASSLDRHLQYV.

This clone was found once. The chain joins TRBV10-2 to TRBJ2-5; 7 bases are shared with TRBD1. V lost 4 bases, J lost 2 bases, and 7 bases stayed unmatched. This CDR3 has 15 amino acids. From germline, CDR1 is WSHSY and CDR2 SAAADI. The chain's CDR3 is CASSGLGQKQETQYF. The CDR3 DNA sequence: TGCGCCAGCAGTGGCCTGGGACAGAAGCAAGAGACCCAGTACTTC.

The chain employs TRBV4-1 and TRBJ2-5; 8 bases fit TRBD2. CDR3 length: 15 residues. Germline CDR1 MGHRA, CDR2 YSYEKL. V shed 1 base and J 3 bases; nucleotides not matched to a gene: 4. CDR3 nucleotide sequence: TGCGCCAGCAGCCAAGGACCGACTAGCGAAGAGACCCAGTACTTC. It is translated as CASSQGPTSEETQYF.

This rearrangement joins TRBV7-6 to TRBJ2-1; TRBD2 agrees at 13 bases. V gave up 2 bases and J gave up 8 bases; unmatched junction bases: 9. Germline V gene data show CDR1 as SGHVS and CDR2 as FNYEAQ. The CDR3 has 17 residues. The CDR3 protein is CASSLQFGTSGAYEQFF. CDR3 coding DNA: TGTGCCAGCAGCTTACAGTTCGGGACTAGCGGGGCTTATGAGCAGTTCTTC.

This clone was recorded once. This chain connects TRBV18 to TRBJ1-2; TRBD1 matches 7 bases. The CDR3 is 14 amino acids. J lost 6 bases, V lost 5 bases, and 9 bases had no gene match. CDR1 and CDR2 from the germline V gene are KGHSH and LQKENI. CDR3 nucleotides: TGTGCCAGCTCATCGTTGGGACAGAGGGATGGCTACACCTTC. Translating gives CASSSLGQRDGYTF.

The chain combines TRBV11-2 with TRBJ2-3; TRBD1 matches 9 bases. Germline values: CDR1 SGHAT, CDR2 FQNNGV. V shed 1 base, J shed 12 bases, and the junction held 5 bases outside the gene matches. The CDR3 has 13 residues. The DNA of the CDR3 is TGTGCCAGCAGCTTAGGACAGGGGGTTCGACAGTATTTT. This codes for CASSLGQGVRQYF.

V and J are TRBV5-4 and TRBJ1-3; D is unclear. V gave up 0 bases and J gave up 1 base, with 14 bases separating them. The CDR3 extends over 17 amino acids. CDR1 is SGHNT, CDR2 YYREEE, per germline (reference sequence). CDR3 amino acids: CASSLGGGPSSGNTIYF. CDR3 nucleotide sequence: TGTGCCAGCAGCTTGGGGGGAGGACCGAGTTCTGGAAACACCATATATTTT.

V usage is TRBV4-1 and J usage is TRBJ1-1; a possible D gene is TRBD1 (5 bases). Trimming took off 4 bases at V and 3 bases at J, with 15 bases between the two ends. CDR1 and CDR2 from the germline V gene are MGHRA and YSYEKL. The CDR3 consists of 15 residues. The CDR3 spells CASSPASTAHTEAFF. The CDR3 DNA sequence: TGCGCCAGCAGCCCCGCGTCGACAGCCCACACTGAAGCTTTCTTT.

The chain links TRBV27 to TRBJ1-5, with TRBD1 as a possible D gene (6 bases). The V end was cut by 0 bases, the J end by 7 bases, with 16 bases between. The CDR3 spans 16 residues. Germline CDR1 MNHEY, CDR2 SMNVEV (reference sequence). The CDR3 nucleotides are TGTGCCAGCAGTTTATCGTTCGGGGGAGGGGGGCAGCCCCAGCATTTT. It yields the protein CASSLSFGGGGQPQHF.

The rearrangement uses TRBV30 and TRBJ2-7; D gene unclear. This CDR3 spans 12 amino acids. V lost 0 bases, J lost 9 bases, and 12 bases lay in between. The germline CDR1 and CDR2 sequences are GTSNPN and SVGIG (reference sequence). This chain's CDR3 is CAWSVGVSVQYV. The CDR3 nucleotides read TGTGCCTGGAGTGTCGGAGTTTCTGTGCAGTACGTC.

This chain links TRBV2 with TRBJ1-5; D perhaps matches TRBD1 (6 bases). Trimming shortened V by 0 bases and J by 12 bases, and 12 bases separated the two germline ends. The CDR3 consists of 13 residues. Germline V lookup: CDR1 SNHLY, CDR2 FYNNEI. The CDR3 spells CASSEAQTGNQHF. DNA of the CDR3: TGTGCCAGCAGTGAAGCCCAAACAGGGAACCAGCATTTT. Together with reference TRBV2 and TRBJ1-5, the CDR3 gives the full variable domain: EPEVTQTPSHQVTQMGQEVILRCVPISNHLYFYWYRQILGQKVEFLVSFYNNEISEKSEIFDDQFSVERPDGSNFTLKIRSTKLEDSAMYFCASSEAQTGNQHFGDGTRLSIL.

The rearrangement joins TRBV4-2 to TRBJ2-3; weak D call: TRBD2 (5 bases). The CDR3 totals 17 residues. Germline values: CDR1 LGHNA, CDR2 YNFKEQ. Trimming left V 1 base short and J 1 base short, with 15 bases between. The CDR3 loop is CASSQVSLASRTDTQYF. The CDR3 region has the DNA TGTGCCAGCAGCCAAGTCTCTCTAGCCTCTCGCACAGATACGCAGTATTTT.

The chain joins TRBV6-1 to TRBJ2-3; D gene ambiguous. The CDR3 has 14 amino acids. V lost 3 bases to trimming and J lost 3 bases, with 10 bases between them. Germline assignment: CDR1 MNHNS and CDR2 SASEGT. The CDR3 spells CASSDSLLTDTQYF. The CDR3, as DNA: TGTGCCAGCAGTGACAGCTTACTAACAGATACGCAGTATTTT.

The chain joins TRBV21-1 to TRBJ2-7; the table's D call, TRBD1, was not checked against the DNA. TRBV21-1 is a pseudogene. There are 15 residues in the CDR3. CDR3 sequence: CASRPTGKGSYEQYF. CDR3 DNA sequence: TGTGCCAGCCGCCCGACAGGGAAGGGATCCTACGAGCAGTACTTC.

The chain has TRBV25-1 and TRBJ1-1, with TRBD1 identical over 7 bases. With V trimmed by 9 bases and J by 0 bases, 1 base remained unmatched. Per germline, CDR1 MGHDK and CDR2 SYGVNS. The CDR3 has 12 residues. Written as DNA, the CDR3 is TGTGCCAGGGGGACAGTGAACACTGAAGCTTTCTTT. This gives the protein CARGTVNTEAFF.

This chain uses TRBV2 with TRBJ2-3; tentatively, D is TRBD2 (6 bases). The germline V gene encodes CDR1 SNHLY and CDR2 FYNNEI. The length of the CDR3 is 16 residues. V was pared by 6 bases and J by 0 bases, with 16 bases between. The CDR3 loop reads CASRARDWASTDTQYF. The DNA of the CDR3 is TGTGCCAGCAGGGCCCGGGACTGGGCTAGCACAGATACGCAGTATTTT. The complete variable domain, with remaining parts taken from reference TRBV2 and TRBJ2-3, reads EPEVTQTPSHQVTQMGQEVILRCVPISNHLYFYWYRQILGQKVEFLVSFYNNEISEKSEIFDDQFSVERPDGSNFTLKIRSTKLEDSAMYFCASRARDWASTDTQYFGPGTRLTVL.

The chain joins TRBV21-1 to TRBJ2-2; TRBD1, the D gene given by the table, was not confirmed from the DNA. TRBV21-1 represents a pseudogene. This CDR3 comprises 14 residues. In DNA form, the CDR3 reads TGTGCCAGCAGCACGGACAGGGAAACCGGGGAGCTGTTTTTT. It translates to CASSTDRETGELFF.

In its sample, this clone was seen a few times. The chain links TRBV6-1 to TRBJ2-6; TRBD1 is a possible D gene (6 bases). V lost 4 bases and J lost 0, with 13 bases in between. The CDR3 runs 17 residues. Germline CDR1 is MNHNS and CDR2 is SASEGT. The CDR3 protein is CASSGDNLHSGANVLTF. The DNA of the CDR3 is TGTGCCAGCAGTGGGGACAACCTACACTCTGGGGCCAACGTCCTGACTTTC.

The chain has TRBV7-2 and TRBJ2-5, with TRBD2 identical over 12 bases. This CDR3 has 16 residues. Germline CDR1 is SGHTA and CDR2 is FQGNSA. Unmatched junction bases numbered 6, after V lost 2 bases and J lost 5 bases. CDR3 loop: CASSLSSGGARETQYF. DNA of the CDR3: TGTGCCAGCAGCTTATCTAGCGGGGGGGCCCGGGAGACCCAGTACTTC.